The rows below give T cell receptor beta chains drawn from one sample of a study of cytomegalovirus exposure and HLA in healthy donors. The method was immunoSEQ multiplex PCR; TCRdb's version includes in-frame clones alone and lacks a portion of them. The data hold fewer than 75,000 clones, with about 81% observed a single time. Material for sequencing was PBMCs. Receptor source: a man between 65 and 85 years old in good health and CMV-seronegative. Each CDR3 is given with its conserved first and last residue. A D gene is named only where the DNA matches it firmly. The size entry is marked missing in some rows and otherwise reads once, few, many or a size class.

v_call: TRBV11-2
d_call: .
clone_size: .
j_call: TRBJ1-2
cdr3_nt: TGTGCCAGCAGCTTAGGGAGTAACTATGGCTACACCTTC
cdr3_aa: CASSLGSNYGYTF

v_call: TRBV19
d_call: .
clone_size: .
j_call: TRBJ2-7
cdr3_nt: TGTGCCAGTAGTATAGATTCCTCTTTCTACGAGCAGTACTTC
cdr3_aa: CASSIDSSFYEQYF

v_call: TRBV6-6
d_call: .
clone_size: .
j_call: TRBJ1-3
cdr3_nt: TGTGCCAGCACCTCAATCGGTTCTCTGGGCGGAAACACCATATATTTT
cdr3_aa: CASTSIGSLGGNTIYF

v_call: TRBV4-1
d_call: .
clone_size: .
j_call: TRBJ1-5
cdr3_nt: TGCGCCAGCAGCCAAGAGCTAGGGGGTAGCAATCAGCCCCAGCATTTT
cdr3_aa: CASSQELGGSNQPQHF

v_call: TRBV5-1
d_call: .
clone_size: .
j_call: TRBJ2-7
cdr3_nt: TGCGCCAGCAGACCCCTCGTCGGGTCCGAAAACGAGCAGTACTTC
cdr3_aa: CASRPLVGSENEQYF

v_call: TRBV7-9
d_call: TRBD2
clone_size: once
j_call: TRBJ2-1
cdr3_nt: TGTGCCAGCAGCTTATGGGTCGTGGCTAGCGGCAGAAATGAGCAGTTCTTC
cdr3_aa: CASSLWVVASGRNEQFF

v_call: TRBV6-5
d_call: .
clone_size: .
j_call: TRBJ1-4
cdr3_nt: TGTGCCAGCAGGATGGGGGCTGGCAACGAAAAACTGTTTTTT
cdr3_aa: CASRMGAGNEKLFF

v_call: TRBV20-1
d_call: .
clone_size: once
j_call: TRBJ2-7
cdr3_nt: TGCAGTGCCCGGGACATTCGCGAGCAGTACTTC
cdr3_aa: CSARDIREQYF

v_call: TRBV10-2
d_call: TRBD2
clone_size: few
j_call: TRBJ2-2
cdr3_nt: TGCGCCAGCAGTGTCACTAGCGGGAGACGTACCGGGGAGCTGTTTTTT
cdr3_aa: CASSVTSGRRTGELFF

v_call: TRBV30
d_call: .
clone_size: .
j_call: TRBJ1-6
cdr3_nt: TGTGCCTGGAGGGGCGCGAGCTCCTATAATTCACCCCTCCACTTT
cdr3_aa: CAWRGASSYNSPLHF

v_call: TRBV9
d_call: .
clone_size: once
j_call: TRBJ2-2
cdr3_nt: TGTGCCAGCAGCGCGGAGACCGGCACCGGGGAGCTGTTTTTT
cdr3_aa: CASSAETGTGELFF

v_call: TRBV7-2
d_call: .
clone_size: .
j_call: TRBJ2-7
cdr3_nt: TGTGCCAGCAGCTCCACCGACATACCTCCGTACGAGCAGTACTTC
cdr3_aa: CASSSTDIPPYEQYF

v_call: TRBV19
d_call: TRBD1
clone_size: .
j_call: TRBJ2-7
cdr3_nt: TGTGCCAGTAGTAACCCGGGACAGGGGTACTACGAGCAGTACTTC
cdr3_aa: CASSNPGQGYYEQYF

v_call: TRBV7-9
d_call: .
clone_size: once
j_call: TRBJ1-5
cdr3_nt: TGTGCCAGCAGCTTTGGGCATAGCAATCAGCCCCAGCATTTT
cdr3_aa: CASSFGHSNQPQHF

v_call: TRBV7-2
d_call: TRBD2
clone_size: .
j_call: TRBJ2-3
cdr3_nt: TGTGCCAGCAGCTTGGGCTCCGGGACTAGCGGTACAGATACGCAGTATTTT
cdr3_aa: CASSLGSGTSGTDTQYF

v_call: TRBV18
d_call: .
clone_size: .
j_call: TRBJ2-3
cdr3_nt: TGTGCCAGCTCACCAGGGGAGGGGGCAGATACGCAGTATTTT
cdr3_aa: CASSPGEGADTQYF

v_call: TRBV5-5
d_call: .
clone_size: few
j_call: TRBJ1-5
cdr3_nt: TGTGCCAGCAGCCCTTGGAGTAGGCAGCCCCAGCATTTT
cdr3_aa: CASSPWSRQPQHF

v_call: TRBV25-1
d_call: .
clone_size: .
j_call: TRBJ2-7
cdr3_nt: TGTGCCAGCAGTCCGAACGGGGACGAGCAGTACTTC
cdr3_aa: CASSPNGDEQYF

v_call: TRBV2
d_call: TRBD1
clone_size: .
j_call: TRBJ1-3
cdr3_nt: TGTGCCAGCAGCCCGACAGGGCCTGGAAACACCATATATTTT
cdr3_aa: CASSPTGPGNTIYF

v_call: TRBV29-1
d_call: TRBD1
clone_size: .
j_call: TRBJ2-7
cdr3_nt: TGCAGCGTGACAGGGGCTTCCTACGAGCAGTACTTC
cdr3_aa: CSVTGASYEQYF

v_call: TRBV6-5
d_call: .
clone_size: medium-sized
j_call: TRBJ1-1
cdr3_nt: TGTGCCAGCCGCCCCGAGGGGAGGGTCGCTGAAGCTTTCTTT
cdr3_aa: CASRPEGRVAEAFF

v_call: TRBV11-2
d_call: TRBD2
clone_size: .
j_call: TRBJ2-3
cdr3_nt: TGTGCCAGCAGCTTAGTCCCGGGACTAACCACAGATACGCAGTATTTT
cdr3_aa: CASSLVPGLTTDTQYF

v_call: TRBV5-4
d_call: .
clone_size: few
j_call: TRBJ2-6
cdr3_nt: TGTGCCAGCAGCTTGGCCGGCAGCTACAGTCCTGGGGCCAACGTCCTGACTTTC
cdr3_aa: CASSLAGSYSPGANVLTF

v_call: TRBV5-1
d_call: .
clone_size: .
j_call: TRBJ2-2
cdr3_nt: TGCGCCAGCAGCTTGGCCGAACAGGGAGGGACCGGGGAGCTGTTTTTT
cdr3_aa: CASSLAEQGGTGELFF